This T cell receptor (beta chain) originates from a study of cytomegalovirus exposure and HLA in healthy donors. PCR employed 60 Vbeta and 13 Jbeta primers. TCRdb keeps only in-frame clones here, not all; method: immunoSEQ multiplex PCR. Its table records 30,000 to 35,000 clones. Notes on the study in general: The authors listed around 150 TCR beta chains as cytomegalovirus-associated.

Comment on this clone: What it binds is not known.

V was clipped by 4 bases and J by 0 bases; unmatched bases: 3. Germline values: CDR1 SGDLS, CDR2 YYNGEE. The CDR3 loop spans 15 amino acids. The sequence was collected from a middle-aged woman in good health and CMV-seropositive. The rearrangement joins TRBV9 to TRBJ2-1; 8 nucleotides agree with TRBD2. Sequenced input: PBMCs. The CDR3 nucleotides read TGTGCCAGCAGCCCGAGCGGGAGCTCCTACAATGAGCAGTTCTTC. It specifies CASSPSGSSYNEQFF.